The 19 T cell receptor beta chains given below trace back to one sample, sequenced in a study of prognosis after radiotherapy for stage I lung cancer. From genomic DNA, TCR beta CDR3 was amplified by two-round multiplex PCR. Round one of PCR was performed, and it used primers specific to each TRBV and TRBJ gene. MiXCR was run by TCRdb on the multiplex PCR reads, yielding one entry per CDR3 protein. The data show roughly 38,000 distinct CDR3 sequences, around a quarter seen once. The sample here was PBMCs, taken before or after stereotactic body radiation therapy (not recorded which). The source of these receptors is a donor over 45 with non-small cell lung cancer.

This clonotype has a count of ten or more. The CDR3, as DNA: TGTGCCAGTAGTCCGTTGGACAGGTTATCCTCTGGAAACACCATATATTTT. Its protein product is CASSPLDRLSSGNTIYF. The chain has TRBV19 and TRBJ1-3; 7 positions match TRBD1. The CDR3 sequence is 17 residues long. Germline CDR1 LNHDA, CDR2 SQIVND (reference sequence). V lost 5 bases and J lost 0; bases outside the gene matches: 10.

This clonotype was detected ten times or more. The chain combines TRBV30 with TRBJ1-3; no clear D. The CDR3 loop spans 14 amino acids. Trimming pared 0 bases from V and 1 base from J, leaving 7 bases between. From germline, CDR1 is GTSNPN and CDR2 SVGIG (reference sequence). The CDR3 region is CAWSVGVSGNTIYF. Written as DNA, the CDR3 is TGTGCCTGGAGTGTCGGGGTGTCTGGAAACACCATATATTTT.

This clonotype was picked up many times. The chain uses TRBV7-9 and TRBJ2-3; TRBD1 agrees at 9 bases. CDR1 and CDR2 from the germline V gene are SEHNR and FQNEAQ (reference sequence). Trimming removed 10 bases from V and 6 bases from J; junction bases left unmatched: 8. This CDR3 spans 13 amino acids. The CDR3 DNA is TGTGCCACCCGGACAGGGGCGTTTGATACGCAGTATTTT. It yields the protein CATRTGAFDTQYF.

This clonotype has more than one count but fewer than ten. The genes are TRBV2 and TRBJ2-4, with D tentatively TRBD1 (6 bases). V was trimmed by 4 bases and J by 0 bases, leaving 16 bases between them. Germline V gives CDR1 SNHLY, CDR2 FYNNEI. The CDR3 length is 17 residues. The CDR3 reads CASSGTDYRLAKNIQYF. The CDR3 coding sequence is TGTGCCAGCAGTGGGACAGACTACCGACTAGCCAAAAACATTCAGTACTTC.

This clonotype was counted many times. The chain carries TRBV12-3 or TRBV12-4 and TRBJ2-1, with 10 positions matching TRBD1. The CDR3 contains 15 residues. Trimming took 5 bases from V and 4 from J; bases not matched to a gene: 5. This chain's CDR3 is CASSTDRGRYNEQFF. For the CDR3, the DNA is TGTGCCAGCAGTACCGACAGGGGGCGATACAATGAGCAGTTCTTC.

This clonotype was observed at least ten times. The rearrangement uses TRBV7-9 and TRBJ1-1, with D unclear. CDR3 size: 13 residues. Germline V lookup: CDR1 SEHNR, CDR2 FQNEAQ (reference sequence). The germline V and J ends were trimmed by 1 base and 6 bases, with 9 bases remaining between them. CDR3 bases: TGTGCCAGCAGCTTAGAATTGTCAGCTGAAGCTTTCTTT. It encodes CASSLELSAEAFF.

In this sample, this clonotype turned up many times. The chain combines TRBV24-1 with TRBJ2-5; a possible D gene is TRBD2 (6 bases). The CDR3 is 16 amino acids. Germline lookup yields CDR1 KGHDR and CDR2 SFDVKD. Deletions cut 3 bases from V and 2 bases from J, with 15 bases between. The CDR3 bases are TGTGCCACCAGTGATACGAGGGGTGGGACTCAAGAGACCCAGTACTTC. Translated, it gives CATSDTRGGTQETQYF.

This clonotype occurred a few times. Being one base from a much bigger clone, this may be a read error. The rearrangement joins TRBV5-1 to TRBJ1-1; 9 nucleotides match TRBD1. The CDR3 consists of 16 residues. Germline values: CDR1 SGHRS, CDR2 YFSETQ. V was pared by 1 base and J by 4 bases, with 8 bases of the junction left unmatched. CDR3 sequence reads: CASSLFSGQGFTEAFF. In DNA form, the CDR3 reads TGCGCCAGCAGCTTGTTTTCGGGACAGGGTTTCACTGAAGCTTTCTTT. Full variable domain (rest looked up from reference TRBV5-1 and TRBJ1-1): KAGVTQTPRYLIKTRGQQVTLSCSPISGHRSVSWYQQTPGQGLQFLFEYFSETQRNKGNFPGRFSGRQFSNSRSEMNVSTLELGDSALYLCASSLFSGQGFTEAFFGQGTRLTVV.

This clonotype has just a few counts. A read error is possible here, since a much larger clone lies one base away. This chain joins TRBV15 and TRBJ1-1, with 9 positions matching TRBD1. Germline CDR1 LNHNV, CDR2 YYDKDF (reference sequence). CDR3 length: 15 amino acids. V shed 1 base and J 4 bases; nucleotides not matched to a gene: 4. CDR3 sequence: CATSRAYRGLTEAFF. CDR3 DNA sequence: TGTGCCACCAGCAGAGCATACAGGGGGCTCACTGAAGCTTTCTTT.

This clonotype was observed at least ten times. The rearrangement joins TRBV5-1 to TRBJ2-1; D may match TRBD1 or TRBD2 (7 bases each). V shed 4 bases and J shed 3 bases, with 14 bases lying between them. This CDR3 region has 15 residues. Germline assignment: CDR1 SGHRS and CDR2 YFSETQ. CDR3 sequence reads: CASSPRGDSYNEQFF. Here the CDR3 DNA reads TGCGCCAGCAGCCCACGGGGGGACAGCTACAATGAGCAGTTCTTC.

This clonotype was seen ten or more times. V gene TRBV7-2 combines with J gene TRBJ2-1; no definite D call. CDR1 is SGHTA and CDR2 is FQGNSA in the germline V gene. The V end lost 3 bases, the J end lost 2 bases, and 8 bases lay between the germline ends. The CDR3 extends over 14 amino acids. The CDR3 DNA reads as TGTGCCAGCAGCTTGGGCTCTACCTACAATGAGCAGTTCTTC. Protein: CASSLGSTYNEQFF.

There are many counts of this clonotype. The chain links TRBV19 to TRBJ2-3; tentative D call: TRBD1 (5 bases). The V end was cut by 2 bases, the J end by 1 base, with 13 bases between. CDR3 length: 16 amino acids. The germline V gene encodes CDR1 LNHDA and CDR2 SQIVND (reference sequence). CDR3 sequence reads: CASSISGAGGTDTQYF. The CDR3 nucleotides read TGTGCCAGTAGTATAAGTGGGGCCGGAGGCACAGATACGCAGTATTTT.

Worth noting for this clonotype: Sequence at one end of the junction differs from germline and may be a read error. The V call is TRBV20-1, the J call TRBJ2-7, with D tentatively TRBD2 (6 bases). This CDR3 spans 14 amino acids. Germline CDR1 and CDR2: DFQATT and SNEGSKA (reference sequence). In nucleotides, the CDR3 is TGCAGTGCTAGTCGTCCTAGCGTCACCTACGAGCAGCACTTC. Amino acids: CSASRPSVTYEQHF.

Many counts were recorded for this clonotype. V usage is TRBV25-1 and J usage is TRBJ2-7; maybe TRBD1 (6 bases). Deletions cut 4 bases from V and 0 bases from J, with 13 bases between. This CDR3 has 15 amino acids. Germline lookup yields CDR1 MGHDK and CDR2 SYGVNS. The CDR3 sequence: CASSVRDTSSYEQYF. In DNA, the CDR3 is TGTGCCAGCAGTGTCCGGGACACGAGCTCCTACGAGCAGTACTTC.

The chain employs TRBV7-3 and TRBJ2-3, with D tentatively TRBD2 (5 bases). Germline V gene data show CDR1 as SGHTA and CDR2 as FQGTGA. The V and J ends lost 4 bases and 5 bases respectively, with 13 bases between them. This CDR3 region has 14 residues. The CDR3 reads CASSSVREGDTQYF. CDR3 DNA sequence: TGTGCCAGCAGCTCGGTTCGAGAGGGAGATACGCAGTATTTT.

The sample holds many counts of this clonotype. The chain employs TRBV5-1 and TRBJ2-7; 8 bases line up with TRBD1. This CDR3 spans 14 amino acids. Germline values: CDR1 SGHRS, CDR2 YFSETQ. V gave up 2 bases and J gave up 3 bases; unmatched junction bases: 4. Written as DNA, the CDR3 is TGCGCCAGCAGCTTTGGAGGGACAGGCTACGAGCAGTACTTC. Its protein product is CASSFGGTGYEQYF.

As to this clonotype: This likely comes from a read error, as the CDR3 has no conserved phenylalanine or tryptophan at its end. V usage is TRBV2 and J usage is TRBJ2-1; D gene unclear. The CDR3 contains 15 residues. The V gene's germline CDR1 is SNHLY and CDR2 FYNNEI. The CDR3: CANSESDSKGNEQFL. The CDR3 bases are TGTGCCAACAGTGAATCGGATAGTAAGGGCAATGAGCAGTTCCTC.

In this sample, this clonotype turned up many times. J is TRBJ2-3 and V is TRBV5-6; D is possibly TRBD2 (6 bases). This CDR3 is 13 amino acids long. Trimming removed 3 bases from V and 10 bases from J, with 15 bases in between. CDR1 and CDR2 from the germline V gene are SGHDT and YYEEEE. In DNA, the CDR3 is TGTGCCAGCAGCTGGGGGAGCGGAGGGGCGCAGTATTTT. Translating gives CASSWGSGGAQYF.

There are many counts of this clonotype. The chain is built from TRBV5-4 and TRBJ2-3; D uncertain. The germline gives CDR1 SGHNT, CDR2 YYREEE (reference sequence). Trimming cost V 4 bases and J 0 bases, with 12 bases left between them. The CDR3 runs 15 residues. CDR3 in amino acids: CASSPELDSTDTQYF. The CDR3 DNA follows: TGTGCCAGCAGCCCGGAATTGGACAGCACAGATACGCAGTATTTT.